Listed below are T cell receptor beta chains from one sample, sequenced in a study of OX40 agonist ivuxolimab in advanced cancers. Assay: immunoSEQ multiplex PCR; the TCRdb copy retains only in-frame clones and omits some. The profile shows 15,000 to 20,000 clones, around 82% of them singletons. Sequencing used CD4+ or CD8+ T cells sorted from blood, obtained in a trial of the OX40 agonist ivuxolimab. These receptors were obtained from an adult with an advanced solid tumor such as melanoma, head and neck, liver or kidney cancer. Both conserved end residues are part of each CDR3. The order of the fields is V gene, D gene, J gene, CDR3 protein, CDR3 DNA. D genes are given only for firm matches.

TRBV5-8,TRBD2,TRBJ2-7,CASSLVASGRASYEQYF,TGTGCCAGCAGCTTGGTGGCTAGCGGGAGGGCCAGCTACGAGCAGTACTTC